This TCR beta chain stems from a study of T cell repertoires in cytomegalovirus infection. The wider study: Used in the study were CMV epitopes, some recently identified and HLA-C-restricted, others well-studied and HLA-B-restricted. Carrying CMV and the relevant HLA type showed in public TCR beta signatures. Study-level results: Summed frequency of shared TCR beta families picked out CMV carriers who also had the relevant HLA. The ex vivo response was dominated by HLA-C-restricted CMV-specific TCR beta clonotypes.

TCRdb reanalysed the reads using MiXCR and keeps one entry per CDR3 protein. The data hold fewer than 1,000,000 distinct CDR3 sequences, with less than 40% observed a single time. Notes on this clonotype: The antigen is not known.

Trimming pared 2 bases from V and 4 bases from J, leaving 9 bases between. Germline CDR1 reads ENHRY; CDR2 reads SYGVKD. The CDR3 consists of 13 residues. This material consisted of cultured CD8+ T cells from PBMCs, taken from culture after CMV antigen stimulation. The chain is built from TRBV10-3 and TRBJ2-7; D call uncertain. The receptor comes from a human donor in good health (CMV status not recorded). Some clones in this sample may be carry-over from other donors' samples. DNA for the CDR3: TGTGCCATCAGTGAGGGGGTCCGATACGAGCAGTACTTC. This gives the protein CAISEGVRYEQYF.